The 20 T cell receptor beta chains below were found in one sample sequenced in a study of regulatory T cells in long-lasting Graves disease. The time point was: newly diagnosed GD, antithyroid drugs for less than 3 months. Generation of the TCR library employed RNA extracted from PBMCs. Both iRepertoire HTBI primers and Arm-PCR of CDR3 regions were used to build the TCR beta libraries. TCRdb reprocessed the multiplex PCR reads via MiXCR and lists one record per CDR3 protein. This sample yields over 200,000 distinct CDR3 sequences, of which 15% to 20% are seen a single time; 14% belongs to the top ten. The same sample was also used in a study of T cells in Graves' hyperthyroidism and ophthalmopathy.

The material sequenced was peripheral blood mononuclear cells (PBMCs), taken at new diagnosis, from a patient treated with antithyroid drugs. The receptors derive from a woman aged 30 to 39 with Graves disease.

The chain uses TRBV6-2 or TRBV6-3 and TRBJ2-7; 10 nucleotides agree with TRBD2. CDR1 is MNHEY, CDR2 SVGEGT, per germline. This CDR3 region has 15 residues. Unmatched junction bases numbered 6, after V lost 7 bases and J lost 0 bases. CDR3 loop: CASIDSGGSSYEQYF. In DNA, the CDR3 is TGTGCCAGCATCGATAGCGGGGGGTCCTCCTACGAGCAGTACTTC.

This clonotype was seen repeatedly, ten times or more. This rearrangement joins TRBV12-3 or TRBV12-4 to TRBJ2-7; 7 bases are shared with TRBD1. The junction had 12 bases not matched to a gene; V was cut back by 7 bases and J by 0 bases. This CDR3 is 16 amino acids long. Here the CDR3 reads CASTQGPGTDSYEQYF. The DNA of the CDR3 is TGTGCCAGCACCCAAGGGCCCGGGACAGACTCCTACGAGCAGTACTTC.

Many counts were recorded for this clonotype. The gene calls are TRBV27 and TRBJ2-3, with TRBD2 matching over 9 bases. Germline V lookup: CDR1 MNHEY, CDR2 SMNVEV (reference sequence). The CDR3 is 15 amino acids. J was trimmed by 0 bases and V by 5 bases; bases with no gene match: 3. CDR3 region: CASSSLAGSTDTQYF. The CDR3 DNA follows: TGTGCCAGCAGTAGTCTAGCGGGGAGCACAGATACGCAGTATTTT.

The sample holds many counts of this clonotype. The chain recombines TRBV6-2 or TRBV6-3 with TRBJ2-3, with 8 bases that match TRBD2. V was pared by 5 bases and J by 3 bases, with 10 bases of the junction left unmatched. Germline values: CDR1 MNHEY, CDR2 SVGEGT. The CDR3 is 16 residues long. The CDR3 region has the DNA TGTGCCAGCAGTCCACTAGCGGAAGGAGGGACAGATACGCAGTATTTT. Protein sequence: CASSPLAEGGTDTQYF.

As to this clonotype: A far larger clone is just one base off, so this is likely a read error. Here the CDR3 omits its conserved ending phenylalanine or tryptophan, so a read error is the likely source. The V gene is TRBV6-9, the J gene TRBJ1-4; the match to TRBD1 covers 10 bases. The CDR3 spans 15 residues. Germline values: CDR1 MNHGY, CDR2 SVAAGI. The V segment lost 3 bases and the J segment 6 bases; nucleotides outside the gene matches: 4. CDR3 in DNA: TGTGCCAGCAGTTACAAGGACAGGGGGTATGAAAAACTGTTTTCT. Protein product: CASSYKDRGYEKLFS.

Of note for this clonotype: One base away lies a much larger clone, so this may be a sequencing read error. The rearrangement uses TRBV12-3 or TRBV12-4 and TRBJ1-6, with unresolved D. The CDR3 runs 14 residues. V was shortened by 7 bases and J by 7 bases, with 14 bases between the two germline ends. CDR3 loop: CASNFDLENSPLHF. CDR3 DNA: TGTGCCAGCAACTTTGACCTAGAAAATTCACCCCTCCACTTT.

The chain is built from TRBV12-3 or TRBV12-4 and TRBJ1-2; TRBD1 matches at 7 bases. The CDR3 covers 16 residues. Trimming cost V 3 bases and J 8 bases; bases outside gene matches: 15. The CDR3 loop is CASSFSARTGAGGYTF. The CDR3 nucleotides read TGTGCCAGCAGTTTCTCCGCACGTACAGGGGCTGGCGGCTACACCTTC.

Concerning this clonotype: Being one base from a much bigger clone, this may be a read error. The rearrangement links TRBV7-2 to TRBJ2-5; 7 bases are shared with TRBD2. The CDR3 runs 16 residues. CDR1 is SGHTA and CDR2 is FQGNSA in the germline V gene. CDR3 in amino acids: CVSSLGWGGEGETQYF. CDR3 in DNA: TGTGTCAGCAGCTTAGGTTGGGGGGGAGAAGGTGAGACCCAGTACTTC. Using reference TRBV7-2 and TRBJ2-5 for the parts outside the CDR3, the full variable domain is GAGVSQSPSNKVTEKGKDVELRCDPISGHTALYWYRQSLGQGLEFLIYFQGNSAPDKSGLPSDRFSAERTGGSVSTLTIQRTQQEDSAVYLCVSSLGWGGEGETQYFGPGTRLLVL.

This chain connects TRBV3-1 to TRBJ1-2; 8 bases map to TRBD1. J was trimmed by 8 bases and V by 1 base; bases with no gene match: 15. Germline assignment: CDR1 LGHDT and CDR2 YNNKEL (reference sequence). CDR3 length: 17 residues. The CDR3 DNA is TGTGCCAGCAGCCAAGGATCTTTAGACAGGGGTTTGGGGGGCTACACCTTC. Its protein product is CASSQGSLDRGLGGYTF.

This clonotype was picked up one time. This rearrangement joins TRBV28 to TRBJ2-5; TRBD2 matches at 9 bases. Unmatched junction bases numbered 10, after V lost 5 bases and J lost 6 bases. The CDR3 is 15 residues long. The germline CDR1 and CDR2 sequences are MDHEN and SYDVKM. The CDR3 sequence is CASSQTSGGRQTQYF. DNA for the CDR3: TGTGCCAGCAGTCAGACTAGCGGCGGGAGACAGACCCAGTACTTC.

This clonotype was seen ten or more times. This chain connects TRBV7-3 to TRBJ1-2; D is unclear. Germline CDR1 SGHTA, CDR2 FQGTGA. V was cut by 3 bases and J by 4 bases, with 12 bases left in between. CDR3 size: 14 residues. CDR3 bases: TGTGCCAGCAGCTTTAGTGGGTACTGCTATGGCTACACCTTC. This codes for CASSFSGYCYGYTF.

This clonotype was seen only a few times. This may be a read error: a much more frequent sequence differs by one nucleotide. This chain uses TRBV11-2 with TRBJ1-3; the D gene is possibly TRBD1 (5 bases). CDR1 SGHAT and CDR2 FQNNGV come from the germline V gene. CDR3 size: 16 residues. CDR3 region: CTSSSPRNSRGNTIYF. In DNA, the CDR3 is TGTACCAGCAGCTCCCCCCGCAATTCAAGGGGTAACACCATATATTTT. Complete variable domain (other parts from reference TRBV11-2 and TRBJ1-3): EAGVAQSPRYKIIEKRQSVAFWCNPISGHATLYWYQQILGQGPKLLIQFQNNGVVDDSQLPKDRFSAERLKGVDSTLKIQPAKLEDSAVYLCTSSSPRNSRGNTIYFGEGSWLTVV.

This clonotype was found a few times. A far larger clone differs by one base, so this is likely a read error. This rearrangement joins TRBV7-6 to TRBJ1-2; D gene uncertain. From germline, CDR1 is SGHVS and CDR2 FNYEAQ. Trimming pared 5 bases from V and 8 bases from J, leaving 18 bases between. The CDR3 loop spans 14 amino acids. CDR3 bases: TGTGCCAGCAGCCTCAGCGGCGAGGAGGACGGCTACACCTTC. Protein: CASSLSGEEDGYTF.

The chain couples TRBV27 to TRBJ2-3; D may be TRBD2 (6 bases). Trimming took 5 bases from V and 0 from J, leaving 15 bases between them. The germline V gene encodes CDR1 MNHEY and CDR2 SMNVEV (reference sequence). This CDR3 comprises 16 residues. DNA for the CDR3: TGTGCCAGCAGTCTGGGCCGGGAGAGGAGCACAGATACGCAGTATTTT. Translated: CASSLGRERSTDTQYF.

As concerns this clonotype: The likely explanation is a read error, given a far larger clone one base away. It is likely a read error, because the conserved phenylalanine at the end of the CDR3 is missing. The chain carries TRBV6-2 or TRBV6-3 and TRBJ1-2, with 7 bases identical to TRBD1. The ends lost 7 bases at V and 6 bases at J; junction bases unmatched: 11. The CDR3 has 14 amino acids. CDR1 and CDR2 (germline): MNHEY, SVGEGT. The CDR3 DNA is TGTGCCAGCACACGGTACTACAGGGGCGATGGCTACACCCTC. The encoded protein is CASTRYYRGDGYTL.

This clonotype occurred many times. The V call is TRBV18, the J call TRBJ1-2, with D unresolved. Trimming removed 3 bases at V and 2 bases at J, with 7 bases between. CDR1 is KGHSH and CDR2 is LQKENI in the germline V gene. The CDR3 length is 13 residues. In DNA form, the CDR3 reads TGTGCCAGCTCACCCTCCTACAACTATGGCTACACCTTC. Its translation is CASSPSYNYGYTF.

The sample holds many counts of this clonotype. This chain links TRBV18 with TRBJ2-5, with unresolved D. Per the germline V gene, CDR1 is KGHSH and CDR2 is LQKENI. The CDR3 has 13 residues. V was pared by 2 bases and J by 4 bases, with 8 bases between. CDR3 amino acids: CASSPSSSETQYF. Here the CDR3 DNA reads TGTGCCAGCTCACCAAGCTCCTCAGAGACCCAGTACTTC. The full variable domain, completed using reference TRBV18 and TRBJ2-5, is NAGVMQNPRHLVRRRGQEARLRCSPMKGHSHVYWYRQLPEEGLKFMVYLQKENIIDESGMPKERFSAEFPKEGPSILRIQQVVRGDSAAYFCASSPSSSETQYFGPGTRLLVL.

This clonotype was seen only a few times. This may be a read error: a much more frequent sequence differs by one nucleotide. The chain is built from TRBV5-6 and TRBJ1-1, with D maybe TRBD1 (5 bases). Trimming pared 7 bases from V and 5 bases from J, leaving 24 bases between. The germline gives CDR1 SGHDT, CDR2 YYEEEE. The CDR3 is made up of 16 amino acids. The CDR3 region has the DNA TGTGCCAGCGCGCGGCCGGAGGGGAAGGGAGGAACTGAAGCTTTCTTT. Protein: CASARPEGKGGTEAFF.

This clonotype came up many times. This chain connects TRBV12-3 or TRBV12-4 to TRBJ1-1, with a possible D match to TRBD1 (5 bases). V was clipped by 10 bases and J by 6 bases, with 18 bases between them. The length of the CDR3 is 13 residues. The CDR3 loop is CAITREGASEAFF. CDR3 bases: TGTGCCATTACCCGGGAAGGGGCGTCTGAAGCTTTCTTT.

There are many counts of this clonotype. The V and J genes are TRBV29-1 and TRBJ1-5; D may be TRBD1 (5 bases). The germline gives CDR1 SQVTM, CDR2 ANQGSEA. The CDR3 totals 15 residues. Trimming shortened V by 4 bases and J by 4 bases, and 17 bases separated the two germline ends. CDR3 bases: TGCAGCGTTGCTGGGATTGGGGAGGGGAATCAGCCCCAGCATTTT. Its translation: CSVAGIGEGNQPQHF.